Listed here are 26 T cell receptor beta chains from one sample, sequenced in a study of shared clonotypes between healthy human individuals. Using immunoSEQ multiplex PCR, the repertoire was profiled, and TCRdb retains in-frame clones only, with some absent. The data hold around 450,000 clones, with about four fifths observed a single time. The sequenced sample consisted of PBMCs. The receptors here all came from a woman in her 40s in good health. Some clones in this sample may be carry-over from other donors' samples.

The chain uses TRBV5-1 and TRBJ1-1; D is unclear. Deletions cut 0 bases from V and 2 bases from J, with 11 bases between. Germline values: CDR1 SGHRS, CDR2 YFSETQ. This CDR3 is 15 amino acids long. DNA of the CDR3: TGCGCCAGCAGCTTGGAAGGAGGACCCAACACTGAAGCTTTCTTT. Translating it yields CASSLEGGPNTEAFF.

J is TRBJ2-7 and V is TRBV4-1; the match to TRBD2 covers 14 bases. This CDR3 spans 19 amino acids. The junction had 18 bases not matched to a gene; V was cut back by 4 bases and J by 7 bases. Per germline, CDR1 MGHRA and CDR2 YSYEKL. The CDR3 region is CASSPTLTSGRAGGNEQYF. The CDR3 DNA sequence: TGCGCCAGCAGCCCCACCTTGACTAGCGGGAGGGCCGGGGGTAATGAGCAGTACTTC.

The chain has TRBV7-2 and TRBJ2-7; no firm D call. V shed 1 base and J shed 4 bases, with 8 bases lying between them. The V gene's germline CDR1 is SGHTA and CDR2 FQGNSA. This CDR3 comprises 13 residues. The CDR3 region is CASSLDSLYEQYF. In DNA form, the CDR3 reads TGTGCCAGCAGCTTAGATAGTCTGTACGAGCAGTACTTC.

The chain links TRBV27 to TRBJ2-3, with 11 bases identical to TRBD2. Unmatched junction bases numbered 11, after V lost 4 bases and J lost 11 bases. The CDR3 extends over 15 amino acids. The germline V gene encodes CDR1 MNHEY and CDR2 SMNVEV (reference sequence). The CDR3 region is CASSSPWLAGGRQYF. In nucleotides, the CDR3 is TGTGCCAGCAGTTCCCCTTGGCTAGCGGGAGGACGGCAGTATTTT.

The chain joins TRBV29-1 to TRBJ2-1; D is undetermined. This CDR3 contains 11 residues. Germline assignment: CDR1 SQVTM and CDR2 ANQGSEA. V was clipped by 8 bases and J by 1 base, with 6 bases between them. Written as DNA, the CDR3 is TGCAGCACTAAGTCCTACAATGAGCAGTTCTTC. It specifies CSTKSYNEQFF.

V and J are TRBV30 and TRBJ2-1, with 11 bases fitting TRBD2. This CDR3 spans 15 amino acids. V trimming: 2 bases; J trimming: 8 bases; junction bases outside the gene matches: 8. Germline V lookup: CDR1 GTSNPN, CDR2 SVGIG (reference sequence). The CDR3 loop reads CAWSLGLAGGYEQFF. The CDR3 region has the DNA TGTGCCTGGAGTTTAGGGCTAGCGGGAGGTTATGAGCAGTTCTTC.

The CDR3 sequence is CASSYGRGLKAGELFF. For the CDR3, the DNA is TGTGCCAGCAGTTACGGGAGGGGATTGAAGGCCGGGGAGCTGTTTTTT. This chain uses TRBV6-5 with TRBJ2-2; 7 positions agree with TRBD2. V was pared by 2 bases and J by 6 bases, with 9 bases of the junction left unmatched. This CDR3 contains 16 residues. Germline V CDR1 and CDR2: MNHEY, SVGAGI.

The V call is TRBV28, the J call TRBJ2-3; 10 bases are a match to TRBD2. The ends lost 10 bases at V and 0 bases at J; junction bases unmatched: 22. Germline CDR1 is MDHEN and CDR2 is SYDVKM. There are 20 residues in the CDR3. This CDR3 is CATRKREGLVWRFSTDTQYF. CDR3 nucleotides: TGTGCCACCCGTAAGCGGGAGGGCCTTGTATGGCGCTTTAGCACAGATACGCAGTATTTT.

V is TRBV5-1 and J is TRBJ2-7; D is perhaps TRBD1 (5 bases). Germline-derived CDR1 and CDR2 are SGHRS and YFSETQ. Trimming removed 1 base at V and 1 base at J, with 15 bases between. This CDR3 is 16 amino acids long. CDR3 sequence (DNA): TGCGCCAGCAGCTTGAAGATAGGGGATTTGTCCTACGAGCAGTACTTC. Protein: CASSLKIGDLSYEQYF.

The CDR3 DNA reads TGCGCCAGCAGACATAGACAGGGTCCCTACGAGCAGTACTTC. Translated, it gives CASRHRQGPYEQYF. V gene TRBV23-1 combines with J gene TRBJ2-7; TRBD1 aligns across 7 bases. TRBV23-1 qualifies as an ORF whose function is uncertain. The V and J ends lost 6 bases and 2 bases, in that order; junction bases with no gene match: 7. This CDR3 region has 14 residues.

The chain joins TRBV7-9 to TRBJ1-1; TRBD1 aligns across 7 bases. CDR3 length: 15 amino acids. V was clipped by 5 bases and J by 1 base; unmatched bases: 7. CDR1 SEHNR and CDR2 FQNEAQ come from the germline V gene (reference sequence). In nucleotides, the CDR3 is TGTGCCAGCAGCCCACCCGGGACAGCGAACACTGAAGCTTTCTTT. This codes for CASSPPGTANTEAFF.

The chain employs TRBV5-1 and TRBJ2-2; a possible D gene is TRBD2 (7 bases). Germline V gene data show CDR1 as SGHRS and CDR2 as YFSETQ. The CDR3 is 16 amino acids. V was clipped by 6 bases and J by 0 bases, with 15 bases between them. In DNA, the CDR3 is TGCGCCAGCACCTTACGGGGGGCCACGAACACCGGGGAGCTGTTTTTT. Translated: CASTLRGATNTGELFF.

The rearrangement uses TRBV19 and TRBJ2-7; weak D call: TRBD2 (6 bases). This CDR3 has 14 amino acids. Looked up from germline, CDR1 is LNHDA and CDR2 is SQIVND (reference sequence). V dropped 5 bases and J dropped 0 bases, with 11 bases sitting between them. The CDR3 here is CASSLAGSSYEQYF. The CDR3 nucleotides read TGTGCCAGTAGTCTGGCGGGGTCCTCCTACGAGCAGTACTTC.

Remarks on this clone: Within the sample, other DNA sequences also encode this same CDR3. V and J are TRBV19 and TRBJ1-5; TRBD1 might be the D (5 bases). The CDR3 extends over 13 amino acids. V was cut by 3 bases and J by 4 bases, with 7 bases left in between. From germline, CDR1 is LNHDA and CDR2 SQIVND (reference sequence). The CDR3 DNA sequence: TGTGCCAGTAGTATTGAGGGGAATCAGCCCCAGCATTTT. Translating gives CASSIEGNQPQHF.

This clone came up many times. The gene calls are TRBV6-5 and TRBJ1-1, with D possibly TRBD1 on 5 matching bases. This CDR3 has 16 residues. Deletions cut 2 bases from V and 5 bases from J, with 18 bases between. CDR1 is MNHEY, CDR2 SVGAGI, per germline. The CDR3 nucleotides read TGTGCCAGCAGTTACGGGTCAGGGCTCGTGTTAACTGAAGCTTTCTTT. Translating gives CASSYGSGLVLTEAFF.

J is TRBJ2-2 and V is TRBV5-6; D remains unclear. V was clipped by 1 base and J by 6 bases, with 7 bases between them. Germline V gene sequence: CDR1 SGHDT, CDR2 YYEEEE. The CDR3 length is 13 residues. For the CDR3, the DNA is TGTGCCAGCAGCTTGTCTTCTGCCGGGGAGCTGTTTTTT. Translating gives CASSLSSAGELFF. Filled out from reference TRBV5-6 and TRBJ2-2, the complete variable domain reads DAGVTQSPTHLIKTRGQQVTLRCSPKSGHDTVSWYQQALGQGPQFIFQYYEEEERQRGNFPDRFSGHQFPNYSSELNVNALLLGDSALYLCASSLSSAGELFFGEGSRLTVL.

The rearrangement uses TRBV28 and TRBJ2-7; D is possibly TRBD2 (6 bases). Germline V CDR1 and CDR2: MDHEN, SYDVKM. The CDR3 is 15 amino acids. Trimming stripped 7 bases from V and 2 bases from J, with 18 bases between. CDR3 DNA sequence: TGTGCCAGCAATGCCCCGTGGAGGGGCACCTACGAGCAGTACTTC. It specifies CASNAPWRGTYEQYF. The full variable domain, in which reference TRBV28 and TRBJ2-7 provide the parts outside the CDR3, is DVKVTQSSRYLVKRTGEKVFLECVQDMDHENMFWYRQDPGLGLRLIYFSYDVKMKEKGDIPEGYSVSREKKERFSLILESASTNQTSMYLCASNAPWRGTYEQYFGPGTRLTVT.

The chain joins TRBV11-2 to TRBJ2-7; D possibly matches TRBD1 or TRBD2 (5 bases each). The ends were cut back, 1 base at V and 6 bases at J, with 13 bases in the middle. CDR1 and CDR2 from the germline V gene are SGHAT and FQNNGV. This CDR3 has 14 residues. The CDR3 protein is CASSLGVQGREQYF. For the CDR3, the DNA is TGTGCCAGCAGCTTAGGCGTTCAGGGACGCGAGCAGTACTTC.

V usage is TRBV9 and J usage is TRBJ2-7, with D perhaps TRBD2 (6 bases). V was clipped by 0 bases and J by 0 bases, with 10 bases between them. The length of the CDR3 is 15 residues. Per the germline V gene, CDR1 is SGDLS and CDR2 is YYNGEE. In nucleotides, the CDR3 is TGTGCCAGCAGCGTAGGGCGGGATCCCTCCTACGAGCAGTACTTC. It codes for CASSVGRDPSYEQYF.

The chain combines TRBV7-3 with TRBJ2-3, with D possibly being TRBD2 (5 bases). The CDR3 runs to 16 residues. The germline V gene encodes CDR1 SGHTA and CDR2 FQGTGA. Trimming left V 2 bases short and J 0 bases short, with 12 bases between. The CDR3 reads CASSLRSGASTDTQYF. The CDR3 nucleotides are TGTGCCAGCAGCTTACGAAGCGGAGCTAGCACAGATACGCAGTATTTT.

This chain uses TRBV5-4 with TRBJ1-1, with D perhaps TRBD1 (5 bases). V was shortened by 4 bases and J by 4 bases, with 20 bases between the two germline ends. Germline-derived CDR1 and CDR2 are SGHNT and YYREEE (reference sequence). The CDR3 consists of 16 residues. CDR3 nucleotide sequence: TGTGCCAGCAGCCTGGGACGGGCAAGGGTTGGCACTGAAGCTTTCTTT. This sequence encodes CASSLGRARVGTEAFF.

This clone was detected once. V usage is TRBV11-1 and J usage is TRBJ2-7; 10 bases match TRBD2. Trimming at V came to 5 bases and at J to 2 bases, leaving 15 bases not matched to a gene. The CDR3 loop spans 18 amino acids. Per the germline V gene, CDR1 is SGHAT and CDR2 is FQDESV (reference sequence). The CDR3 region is CASSPGGFLAGAPYEQYF. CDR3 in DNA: TGTGCCAGCAGCCCGGGGGGATTCCTAGCGGGAGCCCCCTACGAGCAGTACTTC. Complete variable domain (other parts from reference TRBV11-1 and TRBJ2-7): EAEVAQSPRYKITEKSQAVAFWCDPISGHATLYWYRQILGQGPELLVQFQDESVVDDSQLPKDRFSAERLKGVDSTLKIQPAELGDSAMYLCASSPGGFLAGAPYEQYFGPGTRLTVT.

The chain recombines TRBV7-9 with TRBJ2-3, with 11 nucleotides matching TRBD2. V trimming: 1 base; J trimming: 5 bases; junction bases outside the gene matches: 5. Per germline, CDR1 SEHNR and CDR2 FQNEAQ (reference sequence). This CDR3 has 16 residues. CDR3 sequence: CASSLGLAGNRDTQYF. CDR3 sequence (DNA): TGTGCCAGCAGCTTAGGACTAGCGGGAAACAGAGATACGCAGTATTTT.

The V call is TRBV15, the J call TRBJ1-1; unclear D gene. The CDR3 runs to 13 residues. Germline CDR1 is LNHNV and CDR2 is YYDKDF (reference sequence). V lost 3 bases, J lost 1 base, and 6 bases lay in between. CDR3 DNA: TGTGCCACCAGCAGGGCGCCGAACACTGAAGCTTTCTTT. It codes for CATSRAPNTEAFF.

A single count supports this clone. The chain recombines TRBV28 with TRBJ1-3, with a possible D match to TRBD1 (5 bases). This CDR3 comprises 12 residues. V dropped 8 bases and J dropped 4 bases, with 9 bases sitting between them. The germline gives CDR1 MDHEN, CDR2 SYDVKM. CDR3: CASDSLGNTIYF. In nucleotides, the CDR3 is TGTGCCAGCGACAGTTTGGGAAACACCATATATTTT.

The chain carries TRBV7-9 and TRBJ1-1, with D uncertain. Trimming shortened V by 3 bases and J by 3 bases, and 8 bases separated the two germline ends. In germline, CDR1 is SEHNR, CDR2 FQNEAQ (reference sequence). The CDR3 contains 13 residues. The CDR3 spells CASSFSADTEAFF. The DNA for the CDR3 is TGTGCCAGCAGCTTTTCGGCGGACACTGAAGCTTTCTTT.